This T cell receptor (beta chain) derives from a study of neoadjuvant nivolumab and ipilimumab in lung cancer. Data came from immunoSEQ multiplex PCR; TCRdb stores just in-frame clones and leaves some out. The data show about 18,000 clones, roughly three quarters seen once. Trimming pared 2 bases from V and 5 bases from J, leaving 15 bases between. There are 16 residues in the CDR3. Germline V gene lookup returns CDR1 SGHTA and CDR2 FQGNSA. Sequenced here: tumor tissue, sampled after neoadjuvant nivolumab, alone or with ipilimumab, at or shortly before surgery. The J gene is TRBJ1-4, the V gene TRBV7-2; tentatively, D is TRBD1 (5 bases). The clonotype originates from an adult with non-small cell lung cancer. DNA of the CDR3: TGTGCCAGCAGCTTAATCAGGGAGACAAGGAATGAAAAACTGTTTTTT. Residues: CASSLIRETRNEKLFF.